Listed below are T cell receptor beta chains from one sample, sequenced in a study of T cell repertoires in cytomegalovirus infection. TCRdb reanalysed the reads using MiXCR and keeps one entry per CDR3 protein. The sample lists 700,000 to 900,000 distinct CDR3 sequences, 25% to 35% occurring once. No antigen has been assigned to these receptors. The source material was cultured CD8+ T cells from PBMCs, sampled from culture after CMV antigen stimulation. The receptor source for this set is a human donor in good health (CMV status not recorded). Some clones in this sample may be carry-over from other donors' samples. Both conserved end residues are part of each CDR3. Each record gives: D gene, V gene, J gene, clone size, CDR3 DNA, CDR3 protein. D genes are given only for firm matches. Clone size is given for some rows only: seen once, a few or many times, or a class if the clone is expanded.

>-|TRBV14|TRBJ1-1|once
TGTGCCAGCAGCCTCCGGGAGCCAAAGGCGAACACTGAAGCTTTCTTT
CASSLREPKANTEAFF
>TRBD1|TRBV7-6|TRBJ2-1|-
TGTGTCAGCAGCTTAGGGATCCCCAGGGGGCTACCCGATGAGCAGTTCTTC
CVSSLGIPRGLPDEQFF
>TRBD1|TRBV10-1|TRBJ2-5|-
TGCGCCGGCAGTGAGTCGGTCAGGGGGCGCGAGGCGACCCAGTACTTC
CAGSESVRGREATQYF
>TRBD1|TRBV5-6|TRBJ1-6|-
TGTGCCAGCAGCATCGGGACAGGAGCGTATAATTCACCCCTCCACTTT
CASSIGTGAYNSPLHF
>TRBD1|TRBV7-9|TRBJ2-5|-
TGTGCCAGCAGCTGGACAGGGTCGGGGGAGACCCAGTACTTC
CASSWTGSGETQYF
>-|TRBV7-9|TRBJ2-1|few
TGTGCCAGCACCATTAGGGGCTGGGGGTTTCCAAGCTCCTACAATGAGCAGTTCTTC
CASTIRGWGFPSSYNEQFF
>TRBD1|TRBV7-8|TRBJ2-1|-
TGTGCCAGCAGCTTGGTTTTTCGGACAGGCGCCTACAATGAGCAGTTCTTC
CASSLVFRTGAYNEQFF
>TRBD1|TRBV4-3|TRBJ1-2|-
TGCGCCAGCAGCCAAACAGGGGCAGTCTATGGCTACACCTTC
CASSQTGAVYGYTF
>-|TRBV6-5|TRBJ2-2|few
TGTGCCAGCAGTTACTGGGGGTTATTGCCCTCTCACAACACCGGGGAGCTGTTTTTT
CASSYWGLLPSHNTGELFF
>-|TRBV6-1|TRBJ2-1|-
TGTGCCAGCAGTGAAACAGGCTACAATGAGCAGTTCTTC
CASSETGYNEQFF
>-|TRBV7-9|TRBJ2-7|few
TGTGCCAGCAGCTTTGGGGAAGACTACGAGCAGTACTTC
CASSFGEDYEQYF
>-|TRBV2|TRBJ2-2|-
TGTGCCAGCAGTGTATCCATAGGGCCCAACACCGGGGAGCTGTTTTTT
CASSVSIGPNTGELFF
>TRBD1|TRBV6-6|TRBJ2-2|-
TGTGCCAGCAGCTCCCCGGGACAGGGGGCGCGGGAGCTGTTTTTT
CASSSPGQGARELFF
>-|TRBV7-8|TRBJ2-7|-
TGTGCCAGCAGCTCAAAATCGCTCGGGGCCCCCTACGAGCAGTACTTC
CASSSKSLGAPYEQYF
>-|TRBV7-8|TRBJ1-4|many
TGTGCCAGCAGCTTAGAACGGGTTAATGAAAAACTGTTTTTT
CASSLERVNEKLFF
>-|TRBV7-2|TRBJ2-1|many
TGTGCCAGCAGCTTATCCGGCCCAGAATGGTCTCACGAGCAGTTCTTC
CASSLSGPEWSHEQFF
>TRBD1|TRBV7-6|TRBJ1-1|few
TGTGCCAGCAGCTCCCAGCTCAGGGGGCACACTGAAGCTTTCTTT
CASSSQLRGHTEAFF
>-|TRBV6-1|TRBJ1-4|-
TGTGCCTGCAGTGAACTAAGTGTGCGAAATGAAAAACTGTTTTTT
CACSELSVRNEKLFF
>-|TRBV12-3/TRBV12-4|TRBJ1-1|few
TGTGCCAGCAGTCCAGGCTCCGTCGAAGCTTTCTTT
CASSPGSVEAFF
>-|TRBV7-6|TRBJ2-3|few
TGTGCCAGCAGCTTTGGGGACGTGGAAACAGATACGCAGTATTTT
CASSFGDVETDTQYF
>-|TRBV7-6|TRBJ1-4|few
TGTGCCAGCAGCTCGGACAGATTCCACGAAAAACTGTTTTTT
CASSSDRFHEKLFF
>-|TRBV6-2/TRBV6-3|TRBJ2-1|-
TGTGCCAGCACCCTACAGGGGGGGATCTCGGGTGAGCAGTTCTTC
CASTLQGGISGEQFF
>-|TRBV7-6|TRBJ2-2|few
TGTGCCAGCAGCTTGAAAGGGGGGCTAGTCACCGGGGAGCTGTTTTTT
CASSLKGGLVTGELFF
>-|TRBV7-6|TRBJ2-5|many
TGTGCCAGCAGCCGCTTATTTTCCCCACAAGAGACCCAGTACTTC
CASSRLFSPQETQYF
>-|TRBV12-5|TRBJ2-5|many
TGTGCTAGTGGTCTACCCGGCCTGACCCAGTACTTC
CASGLPGLTQYF
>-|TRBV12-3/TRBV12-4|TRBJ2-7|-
TGTGCCAGCACCCCCAATCCCCTAGTATACGAGCAGTACTTC
CASTPNPLVYEQYF
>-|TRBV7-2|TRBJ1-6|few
TGTGCCAGCAGCTTAGCTCCGGGGCCTATCCACTTT
CASSLAPGPIHF
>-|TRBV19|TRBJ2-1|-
TGTGCCAGTAGTATTAAGGGTCAGGGGTACAATGAGCAGTTCTTC
CASSIKGQGYNEQFF
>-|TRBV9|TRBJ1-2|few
TGTGCCAGCAGCGTAGGGACGGCGGGCTACACCTTC
CASSVGTAGYTF
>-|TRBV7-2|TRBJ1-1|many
TGTGCCAGCAGCTTAGTGGAGCGGTTGAACACTGAAGCTTTCTTT
CASSLVERLNTEAFF
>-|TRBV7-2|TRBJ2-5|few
TGTGCCAGCATTCCGGATGGTCGGGGGTACCAAGAGACCCAGTACTTC
CASIPDGRGYQETQYF
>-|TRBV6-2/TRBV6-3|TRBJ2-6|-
TGTGCCAGCAGTTACTTTCCAGGTGGTGGGGCCAACGTCCTGACTTTC
CASSYFPGGGANVLTF
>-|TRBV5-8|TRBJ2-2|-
TGTGCCAGCAGCCCCTCGGTTGACACCGGGGAGCTGTTTTTT
CASSPSVDTGELFF
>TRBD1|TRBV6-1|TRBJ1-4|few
TGTGCCAGCACTGGGACAGGGAACGGTGAAAAACTGTTTTTT
CASTGTGNGEKLFF
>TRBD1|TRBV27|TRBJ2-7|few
TGTGCCAGCAGTTCCCACCAGGACAGGGGGCAGCGCGAGCAGTACTTC
CASSSHQDRGQREQYF
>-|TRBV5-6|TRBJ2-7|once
TGTGCCAGCAGCTTGGTGGGCAGGGAAAACGAGCAGTACTTC
CASSLVGRENEQYF
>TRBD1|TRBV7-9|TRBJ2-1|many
TGTGCCAGCAGCCACATAGACAGGGGCAATGAGCAGTTCTTC
CASSHIDRGNEQFF
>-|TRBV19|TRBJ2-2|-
TGTGCCAGTAGAGGGGACATGACGGGCCCCGGGGAGCTGTTTTTT
CASRGDMTGPGELFF
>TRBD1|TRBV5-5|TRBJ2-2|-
TGTGCCAGCAGCTTGACAGGGGAAGATACTGCGAACACCGGGGAGCTGTTTTTT
CASSLTGEDTANTGELFF
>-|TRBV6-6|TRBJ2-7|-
TGTGCCAGCAGCTCGGGGGCAGGAGAGTACTTC
CASSSGAGEYF
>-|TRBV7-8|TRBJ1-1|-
TGTGCCAGCAGCTTACAGATGGTAGCTTTCTTT
CASSLQMVAFF
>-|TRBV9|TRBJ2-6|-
TGTGCCAGCACATCCCTTGAAACTGGGGCCAACGTCCTGACTTTC
CASTSLETGANVLTF
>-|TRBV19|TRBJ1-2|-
TGTGCCAGTAGATCAAGTTTGGGCTACACCTTC
CASRSSLGYTF
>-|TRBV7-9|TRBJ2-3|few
TGTGCCAGCAGCGGGAGGGGGACAGTTAGCACAGATACGCAGTATTTT
CASSGRGTVSTDTQYF
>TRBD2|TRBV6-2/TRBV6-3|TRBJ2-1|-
TGTGCCAGCAGTAGAAGCGGGGGTGAGCAGTTCTTC
CASSRSGGEQFF
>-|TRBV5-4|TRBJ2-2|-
TGTGCCAGCAGCCCCAGCCTGGAGGGGGTCGTCACCGGGGAGCTGTTTTTT
CASSPSLEGVVTGELFF
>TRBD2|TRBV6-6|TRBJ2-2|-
TGTGCCAGCAGCCTCCCCGGGACTACCTACACCGGGGAGCTGTTTTTT
CASSLPGTTYTGELFF
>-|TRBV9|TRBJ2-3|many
TGTGCCAGCAGCCCTATTGGACAGCCTAACACAGATACGCAGTATTTT
CASSPIGQPNTDTQYF
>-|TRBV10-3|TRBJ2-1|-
TGTGCCATCAGCGACAGTGGGGAGCAGATCTTC
CAISDSGEQIF
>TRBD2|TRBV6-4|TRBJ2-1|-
TGTGCCAGCAGTGAAGAGGCTAGCGGGGGACCTCTTTACAATGAGCAGTTCTTC
CASSEEASGGPLYNEQFF
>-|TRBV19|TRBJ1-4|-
TGTGCCAGTAGTTGGACCAATGAAAAACTGTTTTTT
CASSWTNEKLFF
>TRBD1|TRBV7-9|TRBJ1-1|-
TGTGCCAGCAGACTTCCGGGACAGTTAATGACGGGGACTGAAGCTTTCTTT
CASRLPGQLMTGTEAFF
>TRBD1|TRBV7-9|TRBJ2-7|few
TGTGCCAGCAGCCCCCGGGACAGCCAGCCCCGCGAGCAGTACTTC
CASSPRDSQPREQYF
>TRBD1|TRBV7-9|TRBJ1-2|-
TGTGCCAGCAGCTCCTTAGATATGAGTACAGGGGCACATGGCTACACCTTC
CASSSLDMSTGAHGYTF
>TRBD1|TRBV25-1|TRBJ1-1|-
TGTGCCAGCAGTGAAGGACAGGCGGCTGAAGCTTTCTTT
CASSEGQAAEAFF
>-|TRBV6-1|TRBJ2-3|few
TGTGCCAGCAGTGATCCACAGGAGTCTAGCACAGATACGCAGTATTTT
CASSDPQESSTDTQYF
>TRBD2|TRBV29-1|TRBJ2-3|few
TGCAGCGTTGAGGGGCTCGCGAGTCTAGCGGGGGGCCCAGATACGCAGTATTTT
CSVEGLASLAGGPDTQYF
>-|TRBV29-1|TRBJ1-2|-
TGCAGCGTTGAGAGTTGGGTTACGGGGCTCGACTATGGCTACACCTTC
CSVESWVTGLDYGYTF
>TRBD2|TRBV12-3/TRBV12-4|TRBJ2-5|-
TGTGCCAGCAGGGTCGGGACTAGGCGAGAGACCCAGTACTTC
CASRVGTRRETQYF